This TCR beta chain stems from a study of graft-versus-host responses after intestinal transplantation. General study points: Early after transplant, HvG declines were associated with peak levels of circulating GvH clones.

TCRdb's table, derived via immunoSEQ multiplex PCR, lists solely in-frame clones and lacks some. The sample includes roughly 100,000 clones, roughly 87% seen only once; the top ten take more than 0.8%. To note about this clone: Antigen specificity is unknown.

V was trimmed by 4 bases and J by 3 bases, leaving 15 bases between them. In germline, CDR1 is SGDLS, CDR2 YYNGEE. The CDR3 is made up of 15 amino acids. The V call is TRBV9, the J call TRBJ2-3; perhaps TRBD2 as D (7 bases). Sequences were derived from unstimulated CD4+ T cells sorted from spleen or lymph node cells, sampled before intestinal transplant. The clonotype originates from a human donor who received an intestinal transplant. The CDR3 sequence is CASSLLGGQTDTQYF. CDR3 DNA sequence: TGTGCCAGCAGCCTACTGGGGGGGCAGACAGATACGCAGTATTTT. Full variable domain (outside the CDR3, taken from reference TRBV9 and TRBJ2-3): DSGVTQTPKHLITATGQRVTLRCSPRSGDLSVYWYQQSLDQGLQFLIQYYNGEERAKGNILERFSAQQFPDLHSELNLSSLELGDSALYFCASSLLGGQTDTQYFGPGTRLTVL.